This passage covers 10 T cell receptor beta chains from one sample sequenced in a study of blood T cell repertoires in COVID-19. Sequenced by immunoSEQ multiplex PCR; TCRdb stores in-frame clones only, minus some. The repertoire has roughly 360,000 clones, roughly four fifths of them found once; the top ten carry about 5%. Sample: PBMCs or T cells enriched from blood (not recorded which). These receptors all stem from a woman aged 45-65 years who had recovered from COVID-19.

This clone was observed once. V and J are TRBV9 and TRBJ1-1; D perhaps matches TRBD1 (5 bases). Germline CDR1 reads SGDLS; CDR2 reads YYNGEE. V was trimmed by 6 bases and J by 0 bases, leaving 12 bases between them. The CDR3 sequence is 14 residues long. The CDR3 DNA reads TGTGCCAGCACCCCGGGGGTTATGAACACTGAAGCTTTCTTT. It codes for CASTPGVMNTEAFF.

Only one count was recorded for this clone. The chain combines TRBV27 with TRBJ2-7; 8 positions agree with TRBD2. J gave up 4 bases and V 2 bases, and 4 bases lay outside the gene matches. The CDR3 runs 14 residues. Germline values: CDR1 MNHEY, CDR2 SMNVEV (reference sequence). CDR3 loop: CASSLRGGQYEQYF. Written as DNA, the CDR3 is TGTGCCAGCAGTTTACGGGGGGGCCAGTACGAGCAGTACTTC.

This sequence joins TRBV7-8 and TRBJ1-5, with 8 bases matching TRBD1. Germline CDR1 is SGHVS and CDR2 is FQNEAQ. V was pared by 6 bases and J by 6 bases, with 10 bases of the junction left unmatched. The CDR3 length is 15 residues. DNA of the CDR3: TGTGCCAGCAGAGAAGAACAGGGGGGCGGTCAGCCCCAGCATTTT. This codes for CASREEQGGGQPQHF. Combining the CDR3 with reference TRBV7-8 and TRBJ1-5 gives the whole variable domain GAGVSQSPRYKVAKRGQDVALRCDPISGHVSLFWYQQALGQGPEFLTYFQNEAQLDKSGLPSDRFFAERPEGSVSTLKIQRTQQEDSAVYLCASREEQGGGQPQHFGDGTRLSIL.

A note on this clone: The identical CDR3 is also encoded by other nucleotide sequences in the sample. The genes are TRBV6-2 or TRBV6-3 and TRBJ1-4; no firm D call. Trimming took off 4 bases at V and 8 bases at J, with 5 bases between the two ends. This CDR3 spans 11 amino acids. Germline loops: CDR1 MNHEY, CDR2 SVGEGT. The CDR3 loop is CASSSVEKLFF. The DNA of the CDR3 is TGTGCCAGCAGTTCCGTGGAAAAACTGTTTTTT.

This clone has at least ten counts. This chain connects TRBV7-9 to TRBJ1-1; 7 bases are a match to TRBD1. The CDR3 consists of 12 residues. Germline V gives CDR1 SEHNR, CDR2 FQNEAQ (reference sequence). After removal of 5 bases from V and 8 bases from J, the junction contained 5 bases not matched to a gene. The CDR3 coding sequence is TGTGCCAGCAGCAGAGGGACAGAGGAAGCTTTCTTT. As protein: CASSRGTEEAFF.

The J gene is TRBJ2-7, the V gene TRBV7-8, with D perhaps TRBD2 (6 bases). Germline V gives CDR1 SGHVS, CDR2 FQNEAQ. The CDR3 has 13 residues. Trimming removed 0 bases from V and 5 bases from J, with 8 bases in between. The CDR3 DNA is TGTGCCAGCAGCTTAGCGGGAGGCGACGAGCAGTACTTC. Translating it yields CASSLAGGDEQYF.

The chain has TRBV18 and TRBJ2-3; D unresolved. The germline V and J ends were trimmed by 4 bases and 8 bases, with 10 bases remaining between them. This CDR3 is built from 12 residues. The V gene's germline CDR1 is KGHSH and CDR2 LQKENI. Here the CDR3 reads CASSQIPGTQYF. The DNA for the CDR3 is TGTGCCAGCTCACAGATTCCCGGTACGCAGTATTTT.

V is TRBV29-1 and J is TRBJ2-1; D may be TRBD1 (5 bases). The CDR3 contains 17 residues. CDR1 and CDR2 (germline): SQVTM, ANQGSEA. V gave up 1 base and J gave up 6 bases, with 22 bases separating them. The CDR3 bases are TGCAGCGTTGAAGGCCACAAGACAGAGACCAAACTCAATGAGCAGTTCTTC. Its translation is CSVEGHKTETKLNEQFF.

This chain uses TRBV7-2 with TRBJ1-2; TRBD1 matches at 8 bases. Germline CDR1 SGHTA, CDR2 FQGNSA. V gave up 4 bases and J gave up 4 bases; unmatched junction bases: 8. The CDR3 spans 15 residues. CDR3 sequence reads: CASSSTGGQVYGYTF. As DNA, the CDR3 is TGTGCCAGCAGCTCAACAGGGGGTCAGGTCTATGGCTACACCTTC.

The chain combines TRBV7-3 with TRBJ2-3; 8 bases line up with TRBD1. From germline, CDR1 is SGHTA and CDR2 FQGTGA. V shed 2 bases and J 5 bases; nucleotides not matched to a gene: 6. The length of the CDR3 is 15 residues. The CDR3 spells CASSLGRGLGDTQYF. CDR3 nucleotides: TGTGCCAGCAGCTTAGGCAGGGGGCTGGGAGATACGCAGTATTTT.